Listed below are T cell receptor beta chains from one sample, sequenced in a study of shared clonotypes between healthy human individuals. Method: immunoSEQ multiplex PCR; TCRdb's copy keeps in-frame clones and lacks some. The profile shows 2 million to 2.5 million clones, around 95% of them singletons. The sequencing input was naive CD4+ T cells sorted from blood. Source of these receptors: a man aged 18 to 35 in good health. The CDR3 runs from the conserved cysteine through the conserved F or W. A D gene is named only where the DNA matches it firmly. Where a row states a size, it is once, few, many or the class of an expanded clone; other rows omit it.

v_gene: TRBV9; len: 13; abundance: -; d_gene: TRBD2; j_gene: TRBJ2-1; CDR3aa: CASSVGGGFEQFF; CDR3nt: TGTGCCAGCAGCGTAGGGGGAGGGTTTGAGCAGTTCTTC
v_gene: TRBV5-1; len: 12; abundance: -; d_gene: -; j_gene: TRBJ1-3; CDR3aa: CASSLPGNTIYF; CDR3nt: TGCGCCAGCAGCTTGCCCGGAAACACCATATATTTT
v_gene: TRBV4-1; len: 15; abundance: once; d_gene: -; j_gene: TRBJ1-1; CDR3aa: CASSPLASLDTEAFF; CDR3nt: TGCGCCAGCAGCCCTCTAGCCTCATTGGACACTGAAGCTTTCTTT
v_gene: TRBV28; len: 11; abundance: -; d_gene: -; j_gene: TRBJ2-1; CDR3aa: CASSRVNEQFF; CDR3nt: TGTGCCAGCAGTCGTGTCAATGAGCAGTTCTTC
v_gene: TRBV28; len: 17; abundance: -; d_gene: -; j_gene: TRBJ1-1; CDR3aa: CASSLPRQSPGDTEAFF; CDR3nt: TGTGCCAGCAGTTTACCCCGACAGAGCCCTGGGGACACTGAAGCTTTCTTT
v_gene: TRBV11-2; len: 15; abundance: -; d_gene: -; j_gene: TRBJ1-2; CDR3aa: CASSLGNYVSYGYTF; CDR3nt: TGTGCCAGCAGCTTGGGTAATTACGTCTCCTATGGCTACACCTTC
v_gene: TRBV5-1; len: 17; abundance: once; d_gene: TRBD1; j_gene: TRBJ1-3; CDR3aa: CASSGDRGTSSGNTIYF; CDR3nt: TGCGCCAGCAGCGGGGACAGGGGGACGTCCTCTGGAAACACCATATATTTT
v_gene: TRBV18; len: 18; abundance: -; d_gene: -; j_gene: TRBJ2-1; CDR3aa: CASSPPAWSSSSYNEQFF; CDR3nt: TGTGCCAGCTCACCGCCCGCTTGGTCGTCCAGCTCCTACAATGAGCAGTTCTTC
v_gene: TRBV2; len: 12; abundance: -; d_gene: -; j_gene: TRBJ2-7; CDR3aa: CASGREIYEQYF; CDR3nt: TGTGCCAGCGGGCGGGAAATCTACGAGCAGTACTTC
v_gene: TRBV18; len: 19; abundance: once; d_gene: TRBD1; j_gene: TRBJ2-5; CDR3aa: CASSRMLMPGQGGEETQYF; CDR3nt: TGTGCCAGCTCACGGATGTTAATGCCGGGACAGGGAGGGGAAGAGACCCAGTACTTC
v_gene: TRBV28; len: 14; abundance: -; d_gene: -; j_gene: TRBJ1-5; CDR3aa: CASSLRGVSQPQHF; CDR3nt: TGTGCCAGCAGTTTAAGGGGGGTAAGTCAGCCCCAGCATTTT
v_gene: TRBV7-2; len: 15; abundance: -; d_gene: TRBD1; j_gene: TRBJ2-1; CDR3aa: CASSWGQGLGNEQFF; CDR3nt: TGTGCCAGCAGCTGGGGACAGGGGCTAGGGAATGAGCAGTTCTTC
v_gene: TRBV5-5; len: 14; abundance: -; d_gene: TRBD1; j_gene: TRBJ2-7; CDR3aa: CASSLSGTVRLQYF; CDR3nt: TGTGCCAGCAGCCTATCCGGGACAGTAAGATTGCAGTACTTC
v_gene: TRBV18; len: 17; abundance: -; d_gene: TRBD1; j_gene: TRBJ1-5; CDR3aa: CASSPGGGTVINQPQHF; CDR3nt: TGTGCCAGCTCACCAGGTGGTGGGACAGTTATCAATCAGCCCCAGCATTTT
v_gene: TRBV30; len: 15; abundance: -; d_gene: -; j_gene: TRBJ1-4; CDR3aa: CAWSPPGFTNEKLFF; CDR3nt: TGTGCCTGGAGCCCCCCGGGGTTTACCAATGAAAAACTGTTTTTT
v_gene: TRBV5-6; len: 12; abundance: -; d_gene: -; j_gene: TRBJ2-5; CDR3aa: CASSLFRETQYF; CDR3nt: TGTGCCAGCAGCTTGTTTCGGGAGACCCAGTACTTC
v_gene: TRBV7-3; len: 14; abundance: -; d_gene: TRBD1; j_gene: TRBJ2-4; CDR3aa: CASSLTGTENIQYF; CDR3nt: TGTGCCAGCAGCTTAACCGGGACAGAAAACATTCAGTACTTC
v_gene: TRBV30; len: 12; abundance: few; d_gene: -; j_gene: TRBJ1-1; CDR3aa: CAWSVAGTEAFF; CDR3nt: TGTGCCTGGAGTGTCGCGGGTACTGAAGCTTTCTTT
v_gene: TRBV29-1; len: 13; abundance: -; d_gene: -; j_gene: TRBJ1-2; CDR3aa: CSVSRLLAGGYTF; CDR3nt: TGCAGCGTCTCCCGACTTCTGGCTGGTGGCTACACCTTC
v_gene: TRBV30; len: 11; abundance: -; d_gene: -; j_gene: TRBJ2-7; CDR3aa: CAWSGKYEQYF; CDR3nt: TGTGCCTGGTCAGGGAAGTACGAGCAGTACTTC
v_gene: TRBV13; len: 15; abundance: -; d_gene: -; j_gene: TRBJ2-6; CDR3aa: CASSPRGSGANVLTF; CDR3nt: TGTGCCAGCAGCCCTAGGGGATCTGGGGCCAACGTCCTGACTTTC
v_gene: TRBV16; len: 14; abundance: -; d_gene: -; j_gene: TRBJ1-2; CDR3aa: CASSQGWQSYGYTF; CDR3nt: TGTGCCAGCAGCCAAGGATGGCAATCCTATGGCTACACCTTC